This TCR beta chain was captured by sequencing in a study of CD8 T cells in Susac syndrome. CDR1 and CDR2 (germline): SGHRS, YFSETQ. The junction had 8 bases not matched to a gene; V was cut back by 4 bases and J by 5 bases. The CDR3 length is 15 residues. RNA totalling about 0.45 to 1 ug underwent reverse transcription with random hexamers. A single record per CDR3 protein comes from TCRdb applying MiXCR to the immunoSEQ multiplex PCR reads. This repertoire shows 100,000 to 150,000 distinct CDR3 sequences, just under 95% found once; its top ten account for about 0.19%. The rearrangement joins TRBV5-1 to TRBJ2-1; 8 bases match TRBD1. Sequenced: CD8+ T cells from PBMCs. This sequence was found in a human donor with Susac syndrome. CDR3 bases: TGCGCCAGCAGCCCTACGGACAGGGTCCACAATGAGCAGTTCTTC. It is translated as CASSPTDRVHNEQFF.